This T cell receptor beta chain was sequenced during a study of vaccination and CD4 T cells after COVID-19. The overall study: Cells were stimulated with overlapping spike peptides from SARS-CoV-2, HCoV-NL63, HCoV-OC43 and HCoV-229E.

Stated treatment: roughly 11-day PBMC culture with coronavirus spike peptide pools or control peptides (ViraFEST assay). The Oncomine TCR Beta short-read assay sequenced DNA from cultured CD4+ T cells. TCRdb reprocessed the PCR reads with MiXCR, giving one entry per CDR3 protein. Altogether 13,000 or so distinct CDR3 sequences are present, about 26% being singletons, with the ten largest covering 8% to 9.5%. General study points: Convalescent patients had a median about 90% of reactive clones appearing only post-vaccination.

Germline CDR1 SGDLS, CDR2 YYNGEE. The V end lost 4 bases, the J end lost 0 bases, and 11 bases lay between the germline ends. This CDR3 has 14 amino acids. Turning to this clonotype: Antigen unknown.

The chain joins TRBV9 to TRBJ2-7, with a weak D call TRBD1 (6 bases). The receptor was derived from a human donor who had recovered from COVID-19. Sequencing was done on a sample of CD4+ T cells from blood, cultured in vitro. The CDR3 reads CASSIGQSSYEQYF. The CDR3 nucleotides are TGTGCCAGCAGCATAGGACAGAGCTCCTACGAGCAGTACTTC.